Described below is a single T cell receptor beta chain sequence and its context. Its antigen target is currently unknown. The input lacks base qualities; no much larger clone sits a single base away. Genomic DNA was isolated from the sorted cells so that the TCRbeta CDR3 region could be sequenced. The immunoSEQ Assay was used to sequence the TCRbeta CDR3 regions. The table comes from immuneACCESS by way of TCRdb, which keeps in-frame sequences with V and J called. Part of the clones is missing from these tables; in studies checked, under half for an unresolved V gene and the rest for unknown reasons. The sample includes tens of thousands of clones, with about 90% observed a single time. The biggest ten clones account for roughly 4.4% of the sample. This record belongs to a study of OX40 agonist ivuxolimab in advanced cancers. A note on the overall study: Ivuxolimab was an agonistic, fully human IgG2 monoclonal antibody directed against OX40 (CD134), a costimulatory receptor. Intravenous ivuxolimab was administered to patients every 2 weeks at six dose levels: 0.01, 0.1, 0.3, 1.5, 3 and 10 mg/kg. Of the approximately 50 dose-escalation patients, hepatocellular carcinoma was present in approximately 20, melanoma in approximately 15, renal cell carcinoma in 9 and head and neck cancer in 9. The dose-escalation cohort was approximately 83% male with a mean age of about 65 years, ranging from roughly 20 to 80. Patients were allowed to have had prior anti-PD-1, anti-PD-L1 or anti-CTLA-4 therapy, and around two fifths of the dose-escalation patients had been treated with checkpoint inhibitors. Partial responses occurred in three dose-escalation patients: two with cutaneous melanoma and one with hepatocellular carcinoma. Peripheral TCRbeta sequencing was intended to test whether TCR sequence diversity was altered and clonal T-cell expansion was caused by ivuxolimab. The monotherapy dose-escalation portion (N of about 50 patients) of the phase I ivuxolimab trial is reported in the paper. Study-wide conclusions, independent of this receptor: The antigen specificity of the peripheral T cells that underwent clonal expansion was not determined. At doses from 0.1 to 3.0 mg/kg, clonal expansion was seen in both CD4+ and CD8+ blood T cells between baseline and week 6. In partial responders in the 0.1-3.0 mg/kg groups, normalized peripheral clonal expansion was found to be among the lowest, especially among CD8+ T cells. Low levels of normalized T-cell clonal expansion were also seen in some patients who did not respond. After ivuxolimab, expanded clones were on average more numerous among CD8+ T cells than among CD4+ T cells.

Inclusive of the bounding cysteine and phenylalanine, the CDR3 is 13 residues long. Only the CDR3 DNA is retained, 39 bases long and in frame from the first base. At the junction V is shortened by 1 base and J by 8 bases; bases outside the gene matches: 2. CDR1 PRHDT and CDR2 FYEKMQ are derived from the germline V gene (reference sequence). The trial excluded patients who had a history of autoimmune disease or who were on systemic immunosuppression. In every dose cohort, peripheral blood was drawn for TCR sequencing at baseline, cycle 4 day 1, and cycle 7 day 1. Samples were obtained from an open-label, multicenter, first-in-human phase I dose-escalation trial of ivuxolimab. Adults with locally advanced or metastatic head and neck squamous cell, hepatocellular, melanoma or renal cell carcinoma were enrolled in the trial. Before TCR sequencing, CD4+ and CD8+ T cells were separately sorted from peripheral blood.

The TCR was taken from an adult with an advanced solid tumor such as melanoma, head and neck, liver or kidney cancer. The chain couples TRBV13 to TRBJ1-1; a stretch of 9 junction bases matches TRBD1. This specimen consisted of CD4+ or CD8+ T cells sorted from blood, obtained in a trial of the OX40 agonist ivuxolimab. The nucleotide sequence is given as TGTGCCAGCAGCTTAGAGGGACAGGGAGAAGCTTTCTTT. The encoded protein is CASSLEGQGEAFF.